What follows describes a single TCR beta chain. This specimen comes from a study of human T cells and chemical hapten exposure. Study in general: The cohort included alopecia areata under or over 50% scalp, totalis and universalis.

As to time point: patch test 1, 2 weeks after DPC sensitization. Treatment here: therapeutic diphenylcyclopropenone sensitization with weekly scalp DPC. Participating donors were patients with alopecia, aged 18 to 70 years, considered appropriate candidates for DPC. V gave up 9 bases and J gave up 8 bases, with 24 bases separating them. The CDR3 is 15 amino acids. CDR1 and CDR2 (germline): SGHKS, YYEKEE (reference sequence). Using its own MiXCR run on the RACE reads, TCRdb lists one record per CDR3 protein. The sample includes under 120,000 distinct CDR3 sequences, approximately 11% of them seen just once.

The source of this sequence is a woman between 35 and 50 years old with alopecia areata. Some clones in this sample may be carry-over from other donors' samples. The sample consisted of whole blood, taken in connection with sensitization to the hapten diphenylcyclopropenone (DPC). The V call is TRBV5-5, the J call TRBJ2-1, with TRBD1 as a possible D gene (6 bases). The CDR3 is CATAKTGRLGDEQFF. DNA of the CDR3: TGTGCCACCGCGAAGACAGGACGTCTGGGGGATGAGCAGTTCTTC.